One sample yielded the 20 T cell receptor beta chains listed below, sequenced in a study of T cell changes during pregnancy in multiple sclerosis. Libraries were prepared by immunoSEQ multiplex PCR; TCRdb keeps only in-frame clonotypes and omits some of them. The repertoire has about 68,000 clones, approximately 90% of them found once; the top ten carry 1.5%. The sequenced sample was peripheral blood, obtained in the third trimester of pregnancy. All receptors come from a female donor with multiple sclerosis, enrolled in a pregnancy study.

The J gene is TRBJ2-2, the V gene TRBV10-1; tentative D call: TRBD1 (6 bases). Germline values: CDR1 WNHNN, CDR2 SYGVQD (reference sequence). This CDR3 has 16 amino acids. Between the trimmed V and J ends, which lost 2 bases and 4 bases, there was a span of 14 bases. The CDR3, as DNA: TGCGCCAGCAGTGAGGGATGGGGCAGGGGCACCGGGGAGCTGTTTTTT. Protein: CASSEGWGRGTGELFF.

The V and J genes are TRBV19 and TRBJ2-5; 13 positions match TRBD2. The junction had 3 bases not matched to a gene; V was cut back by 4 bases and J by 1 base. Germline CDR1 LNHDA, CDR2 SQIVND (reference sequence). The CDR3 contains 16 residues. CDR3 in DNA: TGTGCCAGTAGTAGAAGACTAGCGGGGGGCCAAGAGACCCAGTACTTC. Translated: CASSRRLAGGQETQYF.

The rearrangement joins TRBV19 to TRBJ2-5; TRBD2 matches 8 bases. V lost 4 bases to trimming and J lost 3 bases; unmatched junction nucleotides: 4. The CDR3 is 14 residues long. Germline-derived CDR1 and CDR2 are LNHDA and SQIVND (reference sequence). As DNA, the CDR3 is TGTGCCAGTAGTAAAGGAGCGGGGGAAGAGACCCAGTACTTC. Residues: CASSKGAGEETQYF.

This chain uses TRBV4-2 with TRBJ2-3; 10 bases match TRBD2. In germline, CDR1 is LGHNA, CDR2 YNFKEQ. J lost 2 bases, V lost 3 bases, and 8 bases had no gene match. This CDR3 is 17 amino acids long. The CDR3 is CASSQASSGGATDTQYF. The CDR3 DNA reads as TGTGCCAGCAGCCAGGCCTCTAGCGGGGGAGCCACAGATACGCAGTATTTT.

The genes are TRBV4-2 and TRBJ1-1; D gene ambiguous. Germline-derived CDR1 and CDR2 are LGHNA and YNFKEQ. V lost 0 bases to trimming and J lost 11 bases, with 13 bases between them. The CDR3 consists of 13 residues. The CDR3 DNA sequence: TGTGCCAGCAGCCAAGATCGCAGGATTTTTGCTTTCTTT. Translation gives CASSQDRRIFAFF.

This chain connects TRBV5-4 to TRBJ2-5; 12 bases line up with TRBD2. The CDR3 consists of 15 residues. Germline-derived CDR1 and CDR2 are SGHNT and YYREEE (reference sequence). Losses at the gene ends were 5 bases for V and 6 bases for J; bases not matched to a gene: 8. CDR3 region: CASSLDLAGGKTQYF. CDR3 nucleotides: TGTGCCAGCAGTCTCGATCTAGCGGGAGGGAAGACCCAGTACTTC.

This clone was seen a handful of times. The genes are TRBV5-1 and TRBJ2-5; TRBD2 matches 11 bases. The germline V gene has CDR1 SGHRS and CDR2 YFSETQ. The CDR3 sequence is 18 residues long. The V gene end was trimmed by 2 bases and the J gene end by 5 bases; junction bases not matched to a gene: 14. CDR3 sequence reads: CASSFISPQLAGAETQYF. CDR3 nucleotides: TGCGCCAGCAGCTTCATCTCTCCCCAACTAGCGGGAGCGGAGACCCAGTACTTC. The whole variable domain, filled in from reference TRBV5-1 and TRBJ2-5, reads KAGVTQTPRYLIKTRGQQVTLSCSPISGHRSVSWYQQTPGQGLQFLFEYFSETQRNKGNFPGRFSGRQFSNSRSEMNVSTLELGDSALYLCASSFISPQLAGAETQYFGPGTRLLVL.

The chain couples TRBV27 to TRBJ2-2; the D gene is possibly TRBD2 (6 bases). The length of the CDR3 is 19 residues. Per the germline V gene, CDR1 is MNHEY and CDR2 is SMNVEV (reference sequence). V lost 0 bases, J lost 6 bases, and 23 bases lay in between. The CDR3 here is CASSLSHYSGAGTAGELFF. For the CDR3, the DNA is TGTGCCAGCAGTTTATCTCACTACTCCGGTGCGGGGACGGCCGGGGAGCTGTTTTTT.

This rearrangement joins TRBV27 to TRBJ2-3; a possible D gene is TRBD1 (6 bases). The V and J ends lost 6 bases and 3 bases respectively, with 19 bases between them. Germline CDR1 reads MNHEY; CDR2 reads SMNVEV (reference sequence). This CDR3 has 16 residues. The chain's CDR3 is CASRRGTLGVTDTQYF. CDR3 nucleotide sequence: TGTGCCAGCAGAAGGGGGACCCTGGGGGTAACAGATACGCAGTATTTT.

CDR3 sequence (DNA): TGCGCCAGCAGCAGGTTAGCGGGCCTCTCCTACAATGAGCAGTTCTTC. It is translated as CASSRLAGLSYNEQFF. The gene calls are TRBV5-1 and TRBJ2-1; 7 bases are a match to TRBD2. CDR3 size: 16 residues. V was pared by 4 bases and J by 0 bases, with 7 bases of the junction left unmatched. CDR1 and CDR2 from the germline V gene are SGHRS and YFSETQ.

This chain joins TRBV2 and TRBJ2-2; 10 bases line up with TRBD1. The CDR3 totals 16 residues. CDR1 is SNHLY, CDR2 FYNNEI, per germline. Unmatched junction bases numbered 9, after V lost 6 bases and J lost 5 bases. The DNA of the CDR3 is TGTGCCAGCAGGAGGCCGGGACAGGGGATTACCGGGGAGCTGTTTTTT. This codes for CASRRPGQGITGELFF.

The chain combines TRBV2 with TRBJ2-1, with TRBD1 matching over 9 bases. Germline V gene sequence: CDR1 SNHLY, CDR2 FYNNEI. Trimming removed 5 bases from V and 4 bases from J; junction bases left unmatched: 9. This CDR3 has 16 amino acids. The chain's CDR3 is CASSIHRDRVYNEQFF. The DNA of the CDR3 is TGTGCCAGCAGTATTCACCGGGACAGGGTTTACAATGAGCAGTTCTTC.

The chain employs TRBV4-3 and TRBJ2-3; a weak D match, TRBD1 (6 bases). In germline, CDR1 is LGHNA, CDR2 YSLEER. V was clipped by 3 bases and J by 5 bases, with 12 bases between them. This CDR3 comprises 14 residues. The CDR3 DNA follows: TGCGCCAGCAGCCAGGAACAGGGTCAAGATACGCAGTATTTT. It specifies CASSQEQGQDTQYF.

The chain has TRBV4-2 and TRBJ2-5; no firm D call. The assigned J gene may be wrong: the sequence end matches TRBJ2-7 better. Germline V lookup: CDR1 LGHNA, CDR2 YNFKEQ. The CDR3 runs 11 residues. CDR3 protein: CASSLNYEQYF. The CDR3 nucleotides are TGTGCCAGCAGCCTAAACTACGAGCAGTACTTC.

The CDR3 region is CASSEGTGRQPQHF. CDR3 nucleotide sequence: TGTGCCAGCAGTGAAGGGACAGGGAGGCAGCCCCAGCATTTT. V usage is TRBV6-1 and J usage is TRBJ1-5, with 8 bases matching TRBD1. Germline CDR1 reads MNHNS; CDR2 reads SASEGT. This CDR3 region has 14 residues. With 1 base clipped from V and 7 bases from J, the junction kept 3 bases outside the gene matches.

CDR3 in DNA: TGTGCCAGCAGCCCCGGGATGAGCTCCTATAATTCACCCCTCCACTTT. Translated, it gives CASSPGMSSYNSPLHF. This rearrangement joins TRBV9 to TRBJ1-6; D remains unclear. CDR1 is SGDLS and CDR2 is YYNGEE in the germline V gene. Trimming removed 4 bases from V and 0 bases from J, with 11 bases in between. The CDR3 spans 16 residues.

CDR3 loop: CAWSVGLAGVREQYF. The CDR3 DNA is TGTGCCTGGAGTGTAGGGCTAGCGGGAGTTCGGGAGCAGTACTTC. The chain employs TRBV30 and TRBJ2-7; 10 nucleotides line up with TRBD2. V lost 0 bases, J lost 7 bases, and 9 bases stayed unmatched. This CDR3 region has 15 residues. Germline assignment: CDR1 GTSNPN and CDR2 SVGIG (reference sequence). The variable domain in full, completed from reference TRBV30 and TRBJ2-7, reads SQTIHQWPATLVQPVGSPLSLECTVEGTSNPNLYWYRQAAGRGLQLLFYSVGIGQISSEVPQNLSASRPQDRQFILSSKKLLLSDSGFYLCAWSVGLAGVREQYFGPGTRLTVT.

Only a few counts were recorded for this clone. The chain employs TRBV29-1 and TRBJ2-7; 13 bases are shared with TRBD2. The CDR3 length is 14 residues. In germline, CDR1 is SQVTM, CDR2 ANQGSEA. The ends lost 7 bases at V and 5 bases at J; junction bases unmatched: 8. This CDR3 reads CSARTSGSFDEQYF. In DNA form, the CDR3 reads TGCAGCGCCAGGACTAGCGGGAGCTTTGACGAGCAGTACTTC.

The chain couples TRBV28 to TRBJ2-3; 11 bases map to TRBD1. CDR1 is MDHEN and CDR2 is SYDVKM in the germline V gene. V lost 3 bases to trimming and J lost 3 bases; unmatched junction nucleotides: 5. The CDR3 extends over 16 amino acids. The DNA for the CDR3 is TGTGCCAGCAGTTTCTTGGGACAGGGGGTGACAGATACGCAGTATTTT. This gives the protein CASSFLGQGVTDTQYF.

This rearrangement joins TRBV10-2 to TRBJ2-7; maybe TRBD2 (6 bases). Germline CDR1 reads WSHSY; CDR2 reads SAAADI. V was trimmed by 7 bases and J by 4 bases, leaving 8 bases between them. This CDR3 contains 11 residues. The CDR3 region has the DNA TGCGCCAGCACAAGCGGGTACGAGCAGTACTTC. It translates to CASTSGYEQYF.